Here is one TCR beta chain with its context. Its antigen is unknown. Via CD45RO/CCR7/CD25/CD127/CD95/CD27, cells of the CD4+ naive, central memory, regulatory and stem cell-like memory subsets were sorted. Isolated RNA was reverse transcribed in full, so expressed TCRB transcripts were sequenced. TCRdb's table, derived via immunoSEQ multiplex PCR, lists solely in-frame clones and lacks some. The sample yields about 320,000 clones, approximately 14% seen once. The entry originates in a study of beta chain features in type 1 diabetes. Study overall: All of the samples together had 107,917,701 sorted cells examined.

Study-wide points: Healthy donors had naive, central memory and Treg TCRB repertoires that appeared less similar than those seen among patients.

This sequence was found in a man aged 25-40 years in good health. The sequenced material came from central memory CD4+ T cells from blood.

CDR3 coding DNA: TGTGCCAGCAGCCAAGTGGGACAGTCGGGGTATGTGAACACTGAAGCTTTCTTT. The encoded protein is CASSQVGQSGYVNTEAFF. The chain carries TRBV14 and TRBJ1-1, with 7 nucleotides matching TRBD1. CDR3 length: 18 amino acids. Looked up from germline, CDR1 is SGHDN and CDR2 is FVKESK. The ends lost 1 base at V and 0 bases at J; junction bases unmatched: 11.